A selection of T cell receptor beta chains follows, all from one sample in a study of blood T cell repertoires in COVID-19. Clones were sequenced by immunoSEQ multiplex PCR, and TCRdb holds only the in-frame ones, with some missing. The sample holds about 130,000 clones; 70% to 80% are singletons and the top ten take around 37%. Sequencing was done on a sample of peripheral blood. The receptors here all came from a man aged 40-50 years with active or convalescent COVID-19. The conserved cysteine and the conserved F or W are not part of the CDR3 here. Each record gives: V gene, J gene, CDR3 protein.

v_gene: TRBV10-3
j_gene: TRBJ2-5
CDR3aa: AISVQGPGETQY

v_gene: TRBV11-2
j_gene: TRBJ1-1
CDR3aa: ASSLTGGADTEAF

v_gene: TRBV12-3/TRBV12-4
j_gene: TRBJ2-7
CDR3aa: ASSLQGLQY

v_gene: TRBV5-1
j_gene: TRBJ2-7
CDR3aa: ASSLLAGGSYEQY

v_gene: TRBV11-2
j_gene: TRBJ2-1
CDR3aa: ASSLDRVHEQF

v_gene: TRBV5-4
j_gene: TRBJ2-7
CDR3aa: ASTLGTGGSPTY

v_gene: TRBV27
j_gene: TRBJ1-2
CDR3aa: ASSLLGQGYYGYT

v_gene: TRBV19
j_gene: TRBJ2-7
CDR3aa: ASSISTPSGEQY

v_gene: TRBV2
j_gene: TRBJ2-1
CDR3aa: ASRAGTNSYNEQF

v_gene: TRBV5-8
j_gene: TRBJ1-2
CDR3aa: ASSQVGTGNTGGYT

v_gene: TRBV24-1
j_gene: TRBJ1-1
CDR3aa: ATSSRAREAEAF

v_gene: TRBV19
j_gene: TRBJ1-6
CDR3aa: ASKTAQERSPLH

v_gene: TRBV19
j_gene: TRBJ2-5
CDR3aa: ASSIRGTGYSVETQY

v_gene: TRBV7-2
j_gene: TRBJ2-2
CDR3aa: ASSLRAGLNTGELF

v_gene: TRBV2
j_gene: TRBJ2-5
CDR3aa: ASRQREAQETQY

v_gene: TRBV18
j_gene: TRBJ1-5
CDR3aa: ASSPLSTGDQPQH

v_gene: TRBV19
j_gene: TRBJ1-5
CDR3aa: ASTNRESNQPQH

v_gene: TRBV29-1
j_gene: TRBJ2-4
CDR3aa: SVDTGGDIQY

v_gene: TRBV14
j_gene: TRBJ1-4
CDR3aa: ASSQGSYVATNEKLF

v_gene: TRBV2
j_gene: TRBJ1-5
CDR3aa: ASNRGWLQGGGSNQPQH

v_gene: TRBV10-3
j_gene: TRBJ2-5
CDR3aa: ATRQGEGETQY

v_gene: TRBV27
j_gene: TRBJ1-1
CDR3aa: ASSSVNTEAF

v_gene: TRBV11-3
j_gene: TRBJ1-1
CDR3aa: ASSRGVNTEAF

v_gene: TRBV30
j_gene: TRBJ1-5
CDR3aa: AWRRQNSGQPQH

v_gene: TRBV10-3
j_gene: TRBJ1-2
CDR3aa: AISEKGPPWGYT

v_gene: TRBV11-2
j_gene: TRBJ2-1
CDR3aa: ASSPYGNLNEKF

v_gene: TRBV4-1
j_gene: TRBJ2-7
CDR3aa: ASSHPPTSGYEQY

v_gene: TRBV18
j_gene: TRBJ1-4
CDR3aa: ASSRGNEKLF

v_gene: TRBV19
j_gene: TRBJ1-5
CDR3aa: ASSVPGLEVNQPQH

v_gene: TRBV28
j_gene: TRBJ1-5
CDR3aa: ASRAGTGDPRYSNQPQH

v_gene: TRBV5-4
j_gene: TRBJ2-3
CDR3aa: ASSLVLAIPDTQY

v_gene: TRBV12-5
j_gene: TRBJ2-1
CDR3aa: ASGLGLGGNDNEQF

v_gene: TRBV4-1
j_gene: TRBJ1-2
CDR3aa: ASSQPTEIYGYT

v_gene: TRBV7-2
j_gene: TRBJ1-1
CDR3aa: ASSLTGNTEAF

v_gene: TRBV5-4
j_gene: TRBJ2-3
CDR3aa: ASNGGLGTDTQY

v_gene: TRBV27
j_gene: TRBJ2-7
CDR3aa: ASSFPGAYEQY

v_gene: TRBV5-4
j_gene: TRBJ1-2
CDR3aa: ASSLVAGYGYT

v_gene: TRBV9
j_gene: TRBJ1-2
CDR3aa: ASSGLDYGYT

v_gene: TRBV5-4
j_gene: TRBJ2-3
CDR3aa: ASSSRGLAGADTQY

v_gene: TRBV4-3
j_gene: TRBJ1-2
CDR3aa: ASSQALTGAGYGYT

v_gene: TRBV28
j_gene: TRBJ1-4
CDR3aa: ASSLNRGEKLF

v_gene: TRBV11-2
j_gene: TRBJ2-4
CDR3aa: ASSQPGAKNIQY

v_gene: TRBV6-5
j_gene: TRBJ1-5
CDR3aa: ASSYPTGGGNQPQH

v_gene: TRBV6-5
j_gene: TRBJ1-5
CDR3aa: ASSPDSLQPQH

v_gene: TRBV10-1
j_gene: TRBJ2-4
CDR3aa: ASSESSGLNKLSLAKNIQY

v_gene: TRBV13
j_gene: TRBJ1-2
CDR3aa: ASSGRGQAPNYGYT